A single sample is the source of the 13 T cell receptor beta chains below, sequenced in a study of cytomegalovirus exposure and HLA in healthy donors. The PCR ran on 60 Vbeta and 13 Jbeta primers. Libraries were prepared by immunoSEQ multiplex PCR; TCRdb keeps only in-frame clonotypes and omits some of them. The data hold tens of thousands of clones, with 70% to 75% observed a single time. Specimen: PBMCs. Every receptor here comes from a woman aged 45 to 65 in good health and CMV-seropositive.

Only a few counts were recorded for this clone. This chain's CDR3 is CASSREDYQPQHF. For the CDR3, the DNA is TGTGCCAGCAGCCGGGAGGACTATCAGCCCCAGCATTTT. The gene calls are TRBV4-2 and TRBJ1-5; D remains ambiguous. The length of the CDR3 is 13 residues. The ends were cut back, 4 bases at V and 5 bases at J, with 9 bases in the middle. CDR1 and CDR2 (germline): LGHNA, YNFKEQ.

The chain couples TRBV7-2 to TRBJ2-7, with D perhaps TRBD2 (6 bases). The germline gives CDR1 SGHTA, CDR2 FQGNSA. Trimming shortened V by 1 base and J by 2 bases, and 12 bases separated the two germline ends. The CDR3 has 15 residues. In DNA form, the CDR3 reads TGTGCCAGCAGCTTAGAGGGACTCCGACCCTACGAGCAGTACTTC. Residues: CASSLEGLRPYEQYF.

The V and J genes are TRBV4-1 and TRBJ1-2; D remains unclear. Trimming left V 1 base short and J 3 bases short, with 9 bases between. This CDR3 is 14 amino acids long. The germline V gene has CDR1 MGHRA and CDR2 YSYEKL. The CDR3 reads CASSQGAGDYGYTF. CDR3 DNA: TGCGCCAGCAGCCAAGGGGCAGGCGACTATGGCTACACCTTC.

This rearrangement joins TRBV28 to TRBJ2-1; D might be TRBD1 (6 bases). Looked up from germline, CDR1 is MDHEN and CDR2 is SYDVKM. The CDR3 spans 11 residues. Trimming pared 4 bases from V and 11 bases from J, leaving 9 bases between. The CDR3 spells CASSYRVQQFF. The CDR3 DNA reads as TGTGCCAGCAGTTACAGGGTTCAGCAGTTCTTC.

This clone showed up just once. This rearrangement joins TRBV29-1 to TRBJ1-1; 9 nucleotides match TRBD1. This CDR3 region has 13 residues. V was pared by 6 bases and J by 1 base, with 3 bases of the junction left unmatched. Germline V gives CDR1 SQVTM, CDR2 ANQGSEA. CDR3: CSVKGQGNTEAFF. CDR3 bases: TGCAGCGTGAAGGGACAGGGGAACACTGAAGCTTTCTTT.

Details on this clone: Germline is not matched at one junction end, which may reflect a read error. V and J are TRBV7-7 and TRBJ2-3; TRBD2 agrees at 10 bases. CDR1 is SSHAT and CDR2 is FNYEAQ in the germline V gene (reference sequence). This CDR3 is 16 amino acids long. The CDR3 protein is CASSPALAGGADTQYF. The CDR3 DNA sequence: TGTGCTAGCAGTCCAGCCTTAGCGGGAGGCGCAGATACGCAGTATTTT.

This chain links TRBV28 with TRBJ1-4; 7 nucleotides agree with TRBD1. The CDR3 loop spans 15 amino acids. The J segment lost 8 bases and the V segment lost 4 bases, leaving 10 bases of the junction unmatched. Germline V gene data show CDR1 as MDHEN and CDR2 as SYDVKM. The CDR3 DNA is TGTGCCAGCAGTTCAATAACAGGGGATGGAGAAAAACTGTTTTTT. Translation: CASSSITGDGEKLFF.

The CDR3 region is CASSSGQGAWETQYF. The CDR3 DNA follows: TGTGCCAGCAGCAGTGGACAGGGGGCATGGGAGACCCAGTACTTC. This rearrangement joins TRBV5-4 to TRBJ2-5; 11 bases are shared with TRBD1. CDR1 and CDR2 from the germline V gene are SGHNT and YYREEE (reference sequence). With 4 bases clipped from V and 5 bases from J, the junction kept 7 bases outside the gene matches. The CDR3 covers 15 residues.

The chain links TRBV10-1 to TRBJ2-5; 8 bases map to TRBD1. V was pared by 5 bases and J by 5 bases, with 10 bases of the junction left unmatched. Germline V lookup: CDR1 WNHNN, CDR2 SYGVQD (reference sequence). The CDR3 is 15 amino acids. The CDR3 is CASSFSTGGRETQYF. For the CDR3, the DNA is TGCGCCAGCAGTTTTTCAACAGGGGGTCGGGAGACCCAGTACTTC.

In DNA form, the CDR3 reads TGTGCCTGGAGAAGTCCGGGACTAGCAAACTCCTACGAGCAGTACTTC. This encodes CAWRSPGLANSYEQYF. This chain joins TRBV30 and TRBJ2-7; 9 bases map to TRBD2. Germline V lookup: CDR1 GTSNPN, CDR2 SVGIG (reference sequence). The CDR3 runs to 16 residues. V was clipped by 3 bases and J by 0 bases; unmatched bases: 9.

The chain couples TRBV27 to TRBJ2-3; tentatively, D is TRBD1 (5 bases). Germline CDR1 reads MNHEY; CDR2 reads SMNVEV (reference sequence). This CDR3 is built from 16 residues. The V gene lost 5 bases and the J gene lost 1 base, with 16 bases spanning the gap. Here the CDR3 DNA reads TGTGCCAGCAGTCCTTGGGCTAGGGGTGGCACAGATACGCAGTATTTT. The encoded protein is CASSPWARGGTDTQYF.

In regard to this clone: A junction end diverges from the germline sequence, so it may reflect a read error. J is TRBJ2-7 and V is TRBV6-1; 10 bases align to TRBD1. This CDR3 comprises 15 residues. In germline, CDR1 is MNHNS, CDR2 SASEGT. The CDR3 loop reads CASSPLTGGSNEQYF. DNA for the CDR3: TGTGCCAGCAGTCCGTTGACAGGGGGCTCCAACGAGCAGTACTTC.

This chain links TRBV2 with TRBJ2-1; TRBD2 is a possible D gene (5 bases). This CDR3 comprises 12 residues. V lost 7 bases and J 7 bases, leaving 11 bases between the germline ends. From germline, CDR1 is SNHLY and CDR2 FYNNEI. The CDR3 DNA reads TGTGCCAGCACACTAGAGTCGAATGAGCAGTTCTTC. Translation: CASTLESNEQFF.